The source of this T cell receptor (beta chain) is a study of cytotoxic CD8 clonotypes in ibrutinib-treated CLL. Study overall: After median 68 months, around 15 stayed in remission, some 12 progressed; responses roughly 25 partial, 2 complete. Study outcomes and limitations: At the start, clonality exceeded age-matched healthy donors and followed circulating CD8+ T-cell counts.

CDR3 size: 12 residues. The V gene lost 3 bases and the J gene lost 5 bases, with 5 bases spanning the gap. CDR1 is SEHNR, CDR2 FQNEAQ, per germline (reference sequence). This clone was counted between two and nine times. The antigen remains undetermined. The method was immunoSEQ multiplex PCR; TCRdb's version includes in-frame clones alone and lacks a portion of them. Seen here are some 200,000 clones, about four fifths observed once, and the top ten hold 9.5% to 12%. This sequence joins TRBV7-9 and TRBJ1-5; D gene unclear. This clonotype was sampled from a human donor with chronic lymphocytic leukemia. Sequenced here: PBMCs, sampled after 12 months of ibrutinib treatment. CDR3 sequence: CASSFADQPQHF. CDR3 sequence (DNA): TGTGCCAGCAGCTTCGCCGATCAGCCCCAGCATTTT. The whole variable domain, remainder taken from reference TRBV7-9 and TRBJ1-5, is DTGVSQNPRHKITKRGQNVTFRCDPISEHNRLYWYRQTLGQGPEFLTYFQNEAQLEKSRLLSDRFSAERPKGSFSTLEIQRTEQGDSAMYLCASSFADQPQHFGDGTRLSIL.